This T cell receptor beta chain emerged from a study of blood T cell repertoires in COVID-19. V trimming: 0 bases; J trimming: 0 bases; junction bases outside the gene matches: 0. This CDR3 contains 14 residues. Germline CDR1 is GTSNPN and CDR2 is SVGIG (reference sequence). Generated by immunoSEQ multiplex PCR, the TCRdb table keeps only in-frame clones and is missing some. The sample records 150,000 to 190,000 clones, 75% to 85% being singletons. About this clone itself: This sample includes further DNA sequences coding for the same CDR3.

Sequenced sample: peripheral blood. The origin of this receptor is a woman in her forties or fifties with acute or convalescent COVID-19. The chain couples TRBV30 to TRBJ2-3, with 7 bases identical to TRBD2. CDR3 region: CAWSVGGSTDTQYF. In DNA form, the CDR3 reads TGTGCCTGGAGTGTCGGGGGGAGCACAGATACGCAGTATTTT.